This note documents a single TCR beta chain sequence. V lost 5 bases and J lost 4, with 15 bases in between. Germline V lookup: CDR1 LGHDT, CDR2 YNNKEL (reference sequence). CDR3 length equals 15 residues. In the source study's methods: How many nucleated cells were present was estimated from reference gene primer amplification. Profiling relied on immunoSEQ multiplex PCR, and the TCRdb table lists in-frame clones only, not all of them. V and J calls and clone size follow that table, whereas D and trimming were derived from the DNA. The table has approximately 89,000 clones, about four fifths seen once. The sample comes from a study of blood T cell repertoires in COVID-19. On the study more broadly: Collection of acute and convalescent COVID-19 samples took place in the United States, Italy and Spain. PBMCs, B-cell-depleted T cells, or T cells were the source of the cDNA or gDNA that made up the material.

The Seattle site enrolled patients during active infection and followed them longitudinally. The sequencing input was peripheral blood. This rearrangement joins TRBV3-1 (or the pseudogene TRBV3-2) to TRBJ2-4, with D perhaps TRBD1 (6 bases). The sequence came from a man between 65 and 79 years old with COVID-19, enrolled during active disease. CDR3 in DNA: TGTGCCAGCAGCGACCTCGGGCAGGGGAAAAACATTCAGTACTTC. Amino acid sequence: CASSDLGQGKNIQYF.